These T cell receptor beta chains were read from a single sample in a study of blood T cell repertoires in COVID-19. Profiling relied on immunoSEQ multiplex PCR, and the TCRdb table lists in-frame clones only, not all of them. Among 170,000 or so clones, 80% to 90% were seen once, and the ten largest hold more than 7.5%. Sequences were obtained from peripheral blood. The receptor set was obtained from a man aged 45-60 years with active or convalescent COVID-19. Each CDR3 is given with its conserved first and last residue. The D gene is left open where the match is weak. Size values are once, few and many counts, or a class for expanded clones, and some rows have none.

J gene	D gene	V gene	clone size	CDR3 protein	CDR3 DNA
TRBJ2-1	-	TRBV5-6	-	CASSLVVASNEQFF	TGTGCCAGCAGCTTGGTGGTAGCGAGCAATGAGCAGTTCTTC
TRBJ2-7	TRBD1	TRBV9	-	CASSTQGDRGREQYF	TGTGCCAGCAGCACCCAGGGGGACAGGGGAAGGGAGCAGTACTTC
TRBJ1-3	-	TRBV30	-	CAWSQGTYTIYF	TGTGCCTGGAGTCAAGGGACATACACCATATATTTT
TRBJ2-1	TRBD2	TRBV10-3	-	CAIGEGQNNEQFF	TGTGCCATCGGGGAGGGCCAAAACAATGAGCAGTTCTTC
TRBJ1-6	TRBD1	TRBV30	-	CAWGGTGGASPLHF	TGTGCCTGGGGGGGGACAGGGGGAGCTTCACCCCTCCACTTT
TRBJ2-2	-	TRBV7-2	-	CASRPGPGTGELFF	TGTGCCAGCAGACCAGGTCCAGGCACCGGGGAGCTGTTTTTT
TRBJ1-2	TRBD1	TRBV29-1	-	CSVEEQGAEYGYTF	TGCAGCGTTGAAGAACAGGGGGCTGAGTATGGCTACACCTTC
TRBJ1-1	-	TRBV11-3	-	CASSLGGGDTEAFF	TGTGCCAGCAGCTTAGGCGGCGGGGACACTGAAGCTTTCTTT
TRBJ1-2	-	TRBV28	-	CASSPQSPDGYTF	TGTGCCAGCAGTCCACAGTCTCCAGATGGCTACACCTTC
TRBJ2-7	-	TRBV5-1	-	CASSLAPGTGDEQYF	TGCGCCAGCAGCTTGGCCCCTGGGACTGGAGATGAGCAGTACTTC
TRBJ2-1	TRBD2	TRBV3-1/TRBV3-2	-	CASRPEAGGNNEQFF	TGTGCCAGCAGGCCCGAAGCGGGAGGGAACAATGAGCAGTTCTTC
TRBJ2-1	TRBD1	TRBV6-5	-	CASRRQGAMNEQFF	TGTGCCAGCAGAAGACAGGGGGCGATGAATGAGCAGTTCTTC
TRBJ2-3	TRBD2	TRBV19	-	CASSDRGGNTDTQYF	TGTGCCAGTAGTGACCGGGGGGGGAACACAGATACGCAGTATTTT
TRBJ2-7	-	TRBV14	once	CASSHLGQEQYF	TGTGCCAGCAGCCACCTGGGCCAAGAGCAGTACTTC
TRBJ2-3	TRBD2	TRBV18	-	CASSPPGLAGAATDTQYF	TGTGCCAGCTCACCACCCGGACTAGCGGGAGCCGCTACAGATACGCAGTATTTT
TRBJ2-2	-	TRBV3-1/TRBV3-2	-	CASRPGTVNTGELFF	TGTGCCAGCCGTCCCGGGACTGTGAACACCGGGGAGCTGTTTTTT
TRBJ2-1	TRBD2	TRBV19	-	CASSIGAGDYNEQFF	TGTGCCAGTAGTATTGGAGCGGGAGATTACAATGAGCAGTTCTTC
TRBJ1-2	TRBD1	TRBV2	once	CANRGPGQGLGYTF	TGTGCCAACCGAGGACCGGGACAGGGCCTAGGCTACACCTTC
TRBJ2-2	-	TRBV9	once	CASSVGGGRDTGELFF	TGTGCCAGCAGCGTAGGTGGGGGCCGCGACACCGGGGAGCTGTTTTTT
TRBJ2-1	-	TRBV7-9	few	CASSLYIGEQFF	TGTGCCAGCAGCTTATATATCGGTGAGCAGTTCTTC
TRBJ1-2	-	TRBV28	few	CATSHGTRDYGYTF	TGTGCCACCTCGCACGGGACAAGAGACTATGGCTACACCTTC
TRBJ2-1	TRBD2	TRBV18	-	CASSPTTSGSYNEQFF	TGTGCCAGCTCACCAACTACTAGCGGGAGCTACAATGAGCAGTTCTTC
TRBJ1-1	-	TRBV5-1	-	CASSLGGLAGTEAFF	TGCGCCAGCAGCTTGGGTGGGTTGGCGGGCACTGAAGCTTTCTTT
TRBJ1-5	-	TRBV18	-	CASSPVPGSKESQPQHF	TGTGCCAGCTCACCGGTGCCCGGGTCAAAGGAGAGTCAGCCCCAGCATTTT
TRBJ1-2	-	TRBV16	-	CASSPIKGEGYTF	TGTGCCAGCAGTCCGATAAAAGGGGAAGGCTACACCTTC
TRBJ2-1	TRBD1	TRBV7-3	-	CASSVSGTGAYNEQFF	TGTGCCAGCAGCGTTTCCGGGACAGGGGCCTACAATGAGCAGTTCTTC
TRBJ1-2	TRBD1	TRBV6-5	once	CASTTGEGAGGYTF	TGTGCCAGCACCACTGGAGAGGGGGCGGGTGGCTACACCTTC
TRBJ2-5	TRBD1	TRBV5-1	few	CASSPLPRTGGETQYF	TGCGCCAGCAGCCCGCTTCCTCGGACAGGCGGCGAGACCCAGTACTTC
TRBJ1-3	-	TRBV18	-	CASSRGTTGNTIYF	TGTGCCAGCTCAAGGGGAACAACAGGAAACACCATATATTTT
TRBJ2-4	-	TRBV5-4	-	CASSLDGAKNIQYF	TGTGCCAGCAGCTTGGACGGAGCCAAAAACATTCAGTACTTC
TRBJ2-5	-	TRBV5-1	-	CASSSYSQETQYF	TGCGCCAGCAGCTCGTACAGTCAAGAGACCCAGTACTTC
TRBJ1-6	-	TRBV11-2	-	CASSLVPLNSPLHF	TGTGCCAGCAGCTTAGTTCCACTTAATTCACCCCTCCACTTT
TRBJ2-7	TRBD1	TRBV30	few	CAWRTGQGDSGGQYF	TGTGCCTGGAGGACGGGACAGGGGGACTCGGGTGGGCAGTACTTC
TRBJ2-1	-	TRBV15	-	CATSREVVSAGRNEQFF	TGTGCCACCAGCAGAGAGGTGGTGAGCGCGGGCCGAAATGAGCAGTTCTTC
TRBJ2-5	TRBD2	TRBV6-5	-	CASRSPSGAETQYF	TGTGCCAGCAGGAGCCCTAGCGGGGCAGAGACCCAGTACTTC
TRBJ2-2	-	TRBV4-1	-	CASSQEVLGNRRQGDTGELFF	TGCGCCAGCAGCCAAGAGGTTCTTGGAAACCGACGTCAAGGGGACACCGGGGAGCTGTTTTTT
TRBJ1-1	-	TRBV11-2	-	CASSLDQGFNTEAFF	TGTGCCAGCAGCTTAGATCAGGGTTTTAACACTGAAGCTTTCTTT
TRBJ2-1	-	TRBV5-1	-	CASSLEGGGSYNEQFF	TGCGCCAGCAGCTTGGAGGGAGGGGGCTCCTACAATGAGCAGTTCTTC
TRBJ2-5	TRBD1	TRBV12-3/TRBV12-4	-	CASRTGVETQYF	TGTGCCAGCAGAACAGGGGTAGAGACCCAGTACTTC
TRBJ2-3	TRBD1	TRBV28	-	CASSPFTGGTSTDTQYF	TGTGCCAGCAGTCCGTTCACAGGGGGGACTAGCACAGATACGCAGTATTTT
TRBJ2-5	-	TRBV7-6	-	CASSRLAPPAETQYF	TGTGCCAGCAGCCGGCTAGCCCCCCCCGCAGAGACCCAGTACTTC
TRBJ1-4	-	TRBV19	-	CASSPGQMGHNEKLFF	TGTGCCAGTAGTCCCGGACAGATGGGCCATAATGAAAAACTGTTTTTT
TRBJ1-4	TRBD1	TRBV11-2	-	CASSGQATNEKLFF	TGTGCCAGCAGCGGACAGGCAACTAATGAAAAACTGTTTTTT
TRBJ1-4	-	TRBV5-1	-	CASSYVKGGNEKLFF	TGCGCCAGCAGCTACGTGAAGGGCGGGAATGAAAAACTGTTTTTT
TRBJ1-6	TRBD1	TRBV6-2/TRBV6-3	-	CASRPTGDSSYNSPLHF	TGTGCCAGCAGACCTACAGGGGACAGCTCCTATAATTCACCCCTCCACTTT